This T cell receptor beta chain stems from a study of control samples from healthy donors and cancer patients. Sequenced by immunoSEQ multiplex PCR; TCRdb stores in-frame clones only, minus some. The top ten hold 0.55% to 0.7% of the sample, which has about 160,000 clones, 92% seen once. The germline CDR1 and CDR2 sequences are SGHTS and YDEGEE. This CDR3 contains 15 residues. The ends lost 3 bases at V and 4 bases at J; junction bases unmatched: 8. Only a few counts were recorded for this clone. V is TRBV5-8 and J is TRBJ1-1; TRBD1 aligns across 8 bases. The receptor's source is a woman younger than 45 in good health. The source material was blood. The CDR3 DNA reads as TGTGCCAGCAGCTCCTCCCGGACAGGGAGCACTGAAGCTTTCTTT. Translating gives CASSSSRTGSTEAFF. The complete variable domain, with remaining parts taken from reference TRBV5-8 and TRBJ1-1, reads EAGVTQSPTHLIKTRGQQATLRCSPISGHTSVYWYQQALGLGLQFLLWYDEGEERNRGNFPPRFSGRQFPNYSSELNVNALELEDSALYLCASSSSRTGSTEAFFGQGTRLTVV.